These T cell receptor beta chains were read from a single sample in a study of blood T cells in healthy people across ages. TCRdb independently ran MiXCR on the 5' RACE reads; one entry per CDR3 protein. The sample lists roughly 1.7 million distinct CDR3 sequences, almost 35% occurring once. Sequenced material: blood. The receptors stem from a woman between 25 and 40 years old in good health. The CDR3 runs from the conserved cysteine through the conserved F or W. A D gene is named only where the DNA matches it firmly. Clone sizes are given selectively: once, few, many, or a class where the clone is expanded.

clone_size | j_call | cdr3_length | v_call | d_call | cdr3_nt | cdr3_aa
- | TRBJ2-1 | 16 | TRBV3-1 | TRBD2 | TGTGCCAGCAGCCGGGAAGGACTAGCGGGACCCAATGAGCAGTTCTTC | CASSREGLAGPNEQFF
- | TRBJ2-5 | 13 | TRBV6-5 | - | TGTGCCAGCAAAGAGGGCCAACGAGAAGAGCAGTACTTC | CASKEGQREEQYF
many | TRBJ1-1 | 15 | TRBV2 | - | TGTGCCAGCAGTGGGGGGATACACCGGGGGATTGAAGCTTTCTTT | CASSGGIHRGIEAFF
- | TRBJ2-7 | 13 | TRBV2 | - | TGTGCCAGCAGTGAAAGTCGGGGTGACGAGCAGTACTTC | CASSESRGDEQYF
few | TRBJ2-1 | 17 | TRBV15 | - | TGTGCCACCAGCAGCCCCAACGTTGGGAGCTCCTACAATGAGCAGTTCTTC | CATSSPNVGSSYNEQFF
- | TRBJ2-2 | 12 | TRBV12-5 | - | TGTGCTAGTGGTTGGGGTCCCGGGGAGCTGTTTTTT | CASGWGPGELFF
- | TRBJ2-7 | 16 | TRBV6-1 | TRBD2 | TGTGCCAGCAATAAGGGGGGGCTAGCGGGACCCTACGAGCAGTACTTC | CASNKGGLAGPYEQYF
- | TRBJ2-3 | 14 | TRBV20-1 | TRBD2 | TGCAGTGCCCTTCAAAGCGGGAACCCAGATACGCAGTATTTT | CSALQSGNPDTQYF
- | TRBJ1-1 | 15 | TRBV4-1 | TRBD1 | TGCGCCAGCAGCCTAGACCGGACAGGGAACACTGAAGCTTTCTTT | CASSLDRTGNTEAFF
many | TRBJ2-3 | 14 | TRBV29-1 | TRBD1 | TGCAGCGTTGGTCCGGGACAGAGCACAGATACGCAGTATTTT | CSVGPGQSTDTQYF
- | TRBJ2-5 | 14 | TRBV24-1 | TRBD1 | TGTGCCACCAGTGACACAGGGGGCCAGGAGACCCAGTACTTC | CATSDTGGQETQYF
few | TRBJ2-7 | 14 | TRBV7-9 | TRBD2 | TGTGCCAGCAGCGCGACTAGCAGTCCCTACGAGCAGTACTTC | CASSATSSPYEQYF
- | TRBJ2-1 | 15 | TRBV15 | - | TGTGCCACCAGCAGAAGCCGGCTAGGGGGGAATGAGCAGTTCTTC | CATSRSRLGGNEQFF
few | TRBJ1-2 | 14 | TRBV30 | TRBD1 | TGTGCCTGGAGTCCCCAGGGGGGCCTCTATGGCTACACCTTC | CAWSPQGGLYGYTF
few | TRBJ2-3 | 15 | TRBV7-3 | TRBD2 | TGTGCCAGCAGCAAGACGGGACTATCCACAGATACGCAGTATTTT | CASSKTGLSTDTQYF
few | TRBJ2-7 | 14 | TRBV6-1 | - | TGTGCCAGCATGGCCGGTGTTAGAGACTACGAGCAGTACTTC | CASMAGVRDYEQYF
- | TRBJ1-2 | 17 | TRBV7-9 | - | TGTGCCAGCAGCTTTACAGGGTTTACCGGCTCCGGCTATGGCTACACCTTC | CASSFTGFTGSGYGYTF
- | TRBJ2-3 | 16 | TRBV2 | - | TGTGCCAGCAGTGAATGGCCAGACCCTAGCACAGATACGCAGTATTTT | CASSEWPDPSTDTQYF
many | TRBJ2-7 | 14 | TRBV6-1 | - | TGTGCCAGCAGCGGGGCCGGGTACTCCTACGAGCAGTACTTC | CASSGAGYSYEQYF
- | TRBJ2-7 | 15 | TRBV10-3 | TRBD1 | TGTGCCATCAGGAGACAGGGGACCAAGTCCTACGAGCAGTACTTC | CAIRRQGTKSYEQYF
- | TRBJ2-7 | 16 | TRBV7-2 | - | TGTGCCAGCAGCTTCTATGCGGGACTCCACTTCTACGAGCAGTACTTC | CASSFYAGLHFYEQYF
- | TRBJ2-1 | 16 | TRBV20-1 | - | TGCAGTGCTAGGGCCTTTGGGGGATCCTTTTTGGGTGAGCAGTTCTTC | CSARAFGGSFLGEQFF
many | TRBJ2-3 | 11 | TRBV2 | - | TGTGCCAGCAGGTTATCAGATACGCAGTATTTT | CASRLSDTQYF
- | TRBJ2-7 | 16 | TRBV4-2 | - | TGTGCCAGCAGCCAAGAGTATTCCCGGACAGTCTACGAGCAGTACTTC | CASSQEYSRTVYEQYF
- | TRBJ2-3 | 16 | TRBV20-1 | TRBD2 | TGCAGTGCCTCGGGGGTAGCGGGAGCTAGCACAGATGCGCAGTATTTT | CSASGVAGASTDAQYF
- | TRBJ1-1 | 12 | TRBV27 | - | TGTGCCAGCAGTCCCCCGGGACGGGAAGCTTTCTTT | CASSPPGREAFF
many | TRBJ2-5 | 14 | TRBV20-1 | TRBD2 | TGCAGTGCTTCAAGACTAGCGGGGGGGCAAACGCAGTACTTC | CSASRLAGGQTQYF
many | TRBJ2-6 | 18 | TRBV5-6 | TRBD1 | TGTGCCAGCAGCCCGGGGACAGGGATTCGTTCTGGGGCCAACGTCCTGACTTTC | CASSPGTGIRSGANVLTF
few | TRBJ2-3 | 12 | TRBV30 | - | TGTGCCTGGAGCTTAAAGGCGGATACGCAGTATTTT | CAWSLKADTQYF
- | TRBJ2-7 | 11 | TRBV27 | - | TGTGCCAGCAGTTTTGCGGGACAGCAGTACTTC | CASSFAGQQYF
few | TRBJ2-1 | 13 | TRBV20-1 | - | TGCGGTGCTAGACCCACCGGGGTGGACGAGCAGTTCTTC | CGARPTGVDEQFF
- | TRBJ2-3 | 17 | TRBV11-2 | TRBD2 | TGTGCCAGCAGCTTAGTAGCGGGGGCGGTCTACACAGATACGCAGTATTTT | CASSLVAGAVYTDTQYF
- | TRBJ2-1 | 15 | TRBV10-3 | TRBD2 | TGTGCCATCAGTGGCGGAAGCGGGGGGCTCAATGAGCAGTTCTTC | CAISGGSGGLNEQFF
- | TRBJ2-1 | 14 | TRBV5-1 | TRBD2 | TGCGCCAGCAGCCCCTGGGGCGGGAGCGATGAGCAGTTCTTC | CASSPWGGSDEQFF
- | TRBJ2-6 | 19 | TRBV2 | TRBD1 | TGTGCCAGCAAGATTTCGCGGGACAGGGTCTCCTCTGGGGCCAACGTCCTGACTTTC | CASKISRDRVSSGANVLTF
- | TRBJ2-7 | 16 | TRBV6-1 | TRBD1 | TGTGCCAGCAGTGACGTAGGGACAGTGCAGGCCCACGAGCAGTACTTC | CASSDVGTVQAHEQYF
many | TRBJ2-5 | 13 | TRBV29-1 | - | TGCAGCGTTGATGGGGACGGAGTAGGGACCCAGTACTTC | CSVDGDGVGTQYF
- | TRBJ1-1 | 15 | TRBV3-1 | - | TGTGCCAGCAGTCCGACCCGACAATTAGACACTGAAGCTTTCTTT | CASSPTRQLDTEAFF
- | TRBJ2-3 | 17 | TRBV20-1 | TRBD2 | TGCAGTGCTAGATATACTCACACCCGGGGGGACTCAGATACGCAGTATTTT | CSARYTHTRGDSDTQYF
- | TRBJ2-7 | 13 | TRBV18 | - | TGTGCCAGCTCACCACAGGGGTCGTTGGAGCAGTACTTC | CASSPQGSLEQYF
once | TRBJ2-5 | 15 | TRBV7-3 | - | TGTGCCAGCAGCTCCGGGGGCCACCCACAAGAGACCCAGTACTTC | CASSSGGHPQETQYF
few | TRBJ2-5 | 15 | TRBV3-1 | TRBD2 | TGTGCCAGCAGCCAAGGCGGCGGCGGGGGGTTTGCCCAGTACTTC | CASSQGGGGGFAQYF
- | TRBJ1-1 | 15 | TRBV5-1 | TRBD1 | TGCGCCAGCAGCTTGTATGCGACAGGGAGCACTGAAGCTTTCTTT | CASSLYATGSTEAFF
few | TRBJ1-6 | 16 | TRBV20-1 | - | TGCAGTGCTAGAGCCAGGGGCGGGACGAGTAATTCACCCCTCCACTTT | CSARARGGTSNSPLHF
- | TRBJ1-2 | 14 | TRBV10-1 | - | TGCGCCAGCAGTGACCCAGGGGATAACTATGGCTACACCTTC | CASSDPGDNYGYTF
few | TRBJ2-7 | 14 | TRBV6-2/TRBV6-3 | - | TGTGCCAGCAGAAGGCCGGACGGCTTCGCCGAGCAGTACTTC | CASRRPDGFAEQYF
- | TRBJ2-7 | 12 | TRBV13 | - | TGTGCCAGCAGCTCCCTGGGGGACGAGCAGTACTTC | CASSSLGDEQYF
once | TRBJ2-1 | 14 | TRBV27 | - | TGTGCCAGCAGTTTAGAGGGCTGGTCCGATGAGCAGTTCTTC | CASSLEGWSDEQFF
- | TRBJ1-1 | 14 | TRBV10-3 | - | TGTGCCATCGTCTCGTCCAAGTCGAACACTGAAGCTTTCTTT | CAIVSSKSNTEAFF
few | TRBJ2-3 | 16 | TRBV6-5 | TRBD2 | TGTGCCAGCAGCCGGGACCCTAGCGGGGGCACAGATACGCAGTATTTT | CASSRDPSGGTDTQYF
few | TRBJ1-1 | 13 | TRBV29-1 | - | TGCAGCGCCAACCGGGGGTCGGGGACTGAAGCTTTCTTT | CSANRGSGTEAFF